The clone carrying this TCR beta chain came up a few times. The germline gene is not matched at one end of the junction; a read error may be the cause. This CDR3 contains 16 residues. The germline gives CDR1 MDHEN, CDR2 SYDVKM. TCRdb itself ran the 5' RACE reads through MiXCR, one entry per CDR3 protein. The sample lists around 37,000 distinct CDR3 sequences, less than 30% seen once, with about 3.7% in the top ten. The sequencing input was memory CD4+ T cells sorted from a lymph node. Subset described: memory CD4+ T cells, CD4+CD45RO+CD25-. V and J are TRBV28 and TRBJ2-5, with D possibly being TRBD1 or TRBD2 (5 bases each). The clonotype comes from a female donor with breast cancer. The CDR3: CASSSRGEGYQETKYF. CDR3 sequence (DNA): TGTGCCAGCAGTTCACGGGGAGAGGGGTACCAAGAGACCAAGTACTTC.